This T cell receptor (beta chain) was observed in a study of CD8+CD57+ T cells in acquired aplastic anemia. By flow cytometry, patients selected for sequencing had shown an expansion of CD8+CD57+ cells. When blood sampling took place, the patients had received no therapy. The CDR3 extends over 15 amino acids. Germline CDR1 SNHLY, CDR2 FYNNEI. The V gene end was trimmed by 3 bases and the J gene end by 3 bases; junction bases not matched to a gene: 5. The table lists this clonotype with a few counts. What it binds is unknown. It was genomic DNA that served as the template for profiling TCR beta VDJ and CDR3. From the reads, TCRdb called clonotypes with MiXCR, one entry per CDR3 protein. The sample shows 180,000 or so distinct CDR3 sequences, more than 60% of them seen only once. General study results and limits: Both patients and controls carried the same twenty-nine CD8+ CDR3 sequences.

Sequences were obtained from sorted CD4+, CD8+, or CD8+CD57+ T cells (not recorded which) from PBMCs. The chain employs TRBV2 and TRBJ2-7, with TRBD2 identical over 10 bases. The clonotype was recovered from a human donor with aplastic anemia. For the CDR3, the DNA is TGTGCCAGCAGTGATGAACTAGCGGGAATCTACGAGCAGTACTTC. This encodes CASSDELAGIYEQYF.